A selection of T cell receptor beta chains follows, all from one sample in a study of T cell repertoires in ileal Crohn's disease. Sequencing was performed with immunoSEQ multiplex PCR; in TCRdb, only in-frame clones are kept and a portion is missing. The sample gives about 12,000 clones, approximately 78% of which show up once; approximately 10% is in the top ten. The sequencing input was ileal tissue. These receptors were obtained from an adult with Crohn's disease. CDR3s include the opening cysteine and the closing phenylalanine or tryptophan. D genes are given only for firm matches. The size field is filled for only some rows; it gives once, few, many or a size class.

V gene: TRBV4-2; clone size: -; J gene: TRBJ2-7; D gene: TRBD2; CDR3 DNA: TGTGCCAGCAGCCAAGATATTGGGGTATTCCTAGCGGGAGACCCGGAGCAGTACTTC; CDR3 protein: CASSQDIGVFLAGDPEQYF
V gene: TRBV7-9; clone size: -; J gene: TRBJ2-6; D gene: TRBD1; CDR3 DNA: TGTGCCAGCGTTCGAGACAGGGTGGCTGGGGCCAACGTCCTGACTTTC; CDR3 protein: CASVRDRVAGANVLTF
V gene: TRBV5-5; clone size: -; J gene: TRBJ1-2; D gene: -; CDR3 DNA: TGTGCCAGCAGCTCGAGGGCGACATATGGCTACACCTTC; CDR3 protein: CASSSRATYGYTF
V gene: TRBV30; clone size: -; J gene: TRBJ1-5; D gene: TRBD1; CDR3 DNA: TGTGCCTGGAGTACAGGGGCCAATCAGCCCCAGCATTTT; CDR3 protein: CAWSTGANQPQHF
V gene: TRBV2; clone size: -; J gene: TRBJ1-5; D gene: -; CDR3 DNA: TGTGCCAGCAGTGCCGGCAGGGAGGGTCAGCCCCAGCATTTT; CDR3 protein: CASSAGREGQPQHF
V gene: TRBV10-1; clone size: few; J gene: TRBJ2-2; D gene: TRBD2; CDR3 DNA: TGCGCCAGCAGGAGCGGGAGGGCTACCGGGGAGCTGTTTTTT; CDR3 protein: CASRSGRATGELFF
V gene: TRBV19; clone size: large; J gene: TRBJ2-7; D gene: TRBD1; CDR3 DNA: TGTGCCAGTAGTATCAATTTTGGGACAGGGAGATACGAGCAGTACTTC; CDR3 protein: CASSINFGTGRYEQYF
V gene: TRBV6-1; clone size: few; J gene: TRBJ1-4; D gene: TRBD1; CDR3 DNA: TGTGCCAGCAGTGTAAGGACAGGGGAGGTCAGGGCAACTAATGAAAAACTGTTTTTT; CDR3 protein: CASSVRTGEVRATNEKLFF
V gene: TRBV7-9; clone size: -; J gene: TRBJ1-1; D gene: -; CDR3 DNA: TGTGCCAGCAGCTTAGGTCTGAGTAACACTGAAGCTTTCTTT; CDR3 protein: CASSLGLSNTEAFF
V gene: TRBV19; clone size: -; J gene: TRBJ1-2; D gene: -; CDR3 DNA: TGTGCCAGTAGTATTTATGGCTTTAACTATGGCTACACCTTC; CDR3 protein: CASSIYGFNYGYTF
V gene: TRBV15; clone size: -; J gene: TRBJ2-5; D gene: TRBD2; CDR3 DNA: TGTGCCACCAGCAGAGGGACTAGCGGGCAAGAGACCCAGTACTTC; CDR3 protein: CATSRGTSGQETQYF
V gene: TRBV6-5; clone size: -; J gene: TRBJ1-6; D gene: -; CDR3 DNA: TGTGCCACCTCAGGTCCGAGCTCCTATAATTCACCCCTCCACTTT; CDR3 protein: CATSGPSSYNSPLHF
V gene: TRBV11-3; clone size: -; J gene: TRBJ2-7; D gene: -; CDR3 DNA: TGTGCCAGCAGCACTCGCGGGATTTCCTACGAGCAGTACTTC; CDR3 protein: CASSTRGISYEQYF
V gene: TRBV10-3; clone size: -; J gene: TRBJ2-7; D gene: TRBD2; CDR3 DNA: TGTGCCATCAGTGAGTCGAAAGCGGGGGCGGTCGAGCAGTACTTC; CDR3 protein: CAISESKAGAVEQYF
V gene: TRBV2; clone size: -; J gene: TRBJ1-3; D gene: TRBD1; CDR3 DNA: TGTGCCAGCAGTTCCCGGACAGGAGGAAACACCATATATTTT; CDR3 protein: CASSSRTGGNTIYF
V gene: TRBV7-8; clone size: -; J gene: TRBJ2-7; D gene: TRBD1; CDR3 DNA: TGTGCCAGCAGCATAGGACAGGGAAGGGGCGAGCAGTACTTC; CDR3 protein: CASSIGQGRGEQYF
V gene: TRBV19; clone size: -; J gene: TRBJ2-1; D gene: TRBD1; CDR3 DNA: TGTGCCAGCCGACAGGGAACCTACAATGAGCAGTTCTTC; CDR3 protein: CASRQGTYNEQFF
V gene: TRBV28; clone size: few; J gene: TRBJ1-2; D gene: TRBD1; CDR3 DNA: TGTGCCAGCAGTCTCAGGGGGCTATGGGGCTACACCTTC; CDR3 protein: CASSLRGLWGYTF
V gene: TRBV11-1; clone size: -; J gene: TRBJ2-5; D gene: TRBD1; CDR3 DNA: TGTGCCAGCAGCCTGGGGACAGCCCAAGAGACCCAGTACTTC; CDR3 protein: CASSLGTAQETQYF
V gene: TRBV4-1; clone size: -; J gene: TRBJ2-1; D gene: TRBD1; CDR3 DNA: TGCGCCAGCAGCCAGGGTCCCCGGGACAGCTACAATGAGCAGTTCTTC; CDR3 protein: CASSQGPRDSYNEQFF
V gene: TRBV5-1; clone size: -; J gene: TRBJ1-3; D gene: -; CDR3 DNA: TGCGCCAGCAGCTTGGATACAGGAGTCTCTGGAAACACCATATATTTT; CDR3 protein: CASSLDTGVSGNTIYF
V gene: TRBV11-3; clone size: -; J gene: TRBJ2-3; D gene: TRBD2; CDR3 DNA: TGTGCCAGCAGCCAAAGCGGGGGGGGGCAGTATTTT; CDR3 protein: CASSQSGGGQYF
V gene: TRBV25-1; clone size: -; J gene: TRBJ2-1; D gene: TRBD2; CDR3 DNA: TGTGCCACCTCGGGGAGCGGGAGCAAGGATGAGCAGTTCTTC; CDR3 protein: CATSGSGSKDEQFF
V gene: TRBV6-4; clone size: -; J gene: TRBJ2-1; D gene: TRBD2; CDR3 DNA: TGTGCCAGCAGTGAGGGGACTAGCGGGAGCAGTGAGCAGTTCTTC; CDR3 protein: CASSEGTSGSSEQFF
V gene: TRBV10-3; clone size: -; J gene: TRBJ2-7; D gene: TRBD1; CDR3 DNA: TGTGCCATCAGTGCCCGGACAGGGGAAGCCGAGCAGTACTTC; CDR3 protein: CAISARTGEAEQYF
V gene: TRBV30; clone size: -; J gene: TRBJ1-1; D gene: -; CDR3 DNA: TGTGCCTGGGCTAGGGGCACTGAAGCTTTCTTT; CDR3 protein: CAWARGTEAFF
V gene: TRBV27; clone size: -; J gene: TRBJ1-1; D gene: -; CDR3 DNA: TGTGCCAGCAGTTTGGGGGGTGGGACTGAAGCTTTCTTT; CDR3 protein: CASSLGGGTEAFF
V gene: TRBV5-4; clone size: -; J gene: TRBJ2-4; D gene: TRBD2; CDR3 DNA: TGTGCCAGCAGCCCTGGACTAGCGGGAGTAAACATTCAGTACTTC; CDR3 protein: CASSPGLAGVNIQYF
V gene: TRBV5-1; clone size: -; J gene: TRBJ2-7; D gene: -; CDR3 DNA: TGCGCCAGCAGCTTGACTAGCTACATGCCCTACGAGCAGTACTTC; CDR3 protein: CASSLTSYMPYEQYF
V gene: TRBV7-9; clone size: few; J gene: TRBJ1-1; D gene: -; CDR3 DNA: TGTGCCAGCAGCGTAGTCCAGGACACTGAAGCTTTCTTT; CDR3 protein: CASSVVQDTEAFF
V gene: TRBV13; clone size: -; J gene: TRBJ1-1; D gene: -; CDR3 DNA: TGTGCCAGCAGCCTCCTCTGGGGCGGGAGGAGCACTGAAGCTTTCTTT; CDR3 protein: CASSLLWGGRSTEAFF
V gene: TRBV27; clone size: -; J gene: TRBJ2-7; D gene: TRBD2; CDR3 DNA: TGTGCCAGCAGTTTATTCGGGACTAGCGGGGGTGGGGAGCAGTACTTC; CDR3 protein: CASSLFGTSGGGEQYF
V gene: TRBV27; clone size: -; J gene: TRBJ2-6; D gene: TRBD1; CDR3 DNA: TGTGCCAGCAGACTGACAGGGGGCTTGGCTGGGGCCAACGTCCTGACTTTC; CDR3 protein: CASRLTGGLAGANVLTF
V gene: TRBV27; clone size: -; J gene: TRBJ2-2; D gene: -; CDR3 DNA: TGTGCCAGCAGTTCCTCTCTAATTAACACCGGGGAGCTGTTTTTT; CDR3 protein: CASSSSLINTGELFF
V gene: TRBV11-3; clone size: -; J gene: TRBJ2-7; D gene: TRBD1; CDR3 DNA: TGTGCCAGCAGCTTAAGGATGGGGACAGGGAGCCACGAGCAGTACTTC; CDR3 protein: CASSLRMGTGSHEQYF
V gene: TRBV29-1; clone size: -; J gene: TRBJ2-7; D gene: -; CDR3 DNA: TGCAGCGTACAGGTGAATGCCTACGAGCAGTACTTC; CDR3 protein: CSVQVNAYEQYF
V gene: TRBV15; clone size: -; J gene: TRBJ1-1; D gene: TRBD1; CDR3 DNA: TGTGCCACCAGCACGCGGACAGGGCGGGAGTGGTTCACTGAAGCTTTCTTT; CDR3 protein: CATSTRTGREWFTEAFF
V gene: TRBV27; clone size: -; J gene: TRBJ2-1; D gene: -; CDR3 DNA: TGTGCCAGCAGTCTCGGACTCCAGTACAATGAGCAGTTCTTC; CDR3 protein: CASSLGLQYNEQFF
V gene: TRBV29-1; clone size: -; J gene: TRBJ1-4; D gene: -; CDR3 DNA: TGCAGCGTTGGTTGGGGGGGAACTAATGAAAAACTGTTTTTT; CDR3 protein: CSVGWGGTNEKLFF
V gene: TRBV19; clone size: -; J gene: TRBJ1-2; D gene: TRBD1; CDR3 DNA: TGTGCCAGTTCGAAGAACCTCCGGGACAGCCTTAACTATGGCTACACCTTC; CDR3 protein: CASSKNLRDSLNYGYTF
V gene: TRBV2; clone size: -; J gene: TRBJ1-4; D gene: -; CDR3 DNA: TGTGCCAGCAGTGACCTGGGCGGGGGCGAAAAACTGTTTTTT; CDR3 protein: CASSDLGGGEKLFF
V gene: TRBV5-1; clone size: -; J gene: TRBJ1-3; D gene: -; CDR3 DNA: TGCGCCAGCAGCCCCGGGAGCTCTGGAAACACCATATATTTT; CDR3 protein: CASSPGSSGNTIYF
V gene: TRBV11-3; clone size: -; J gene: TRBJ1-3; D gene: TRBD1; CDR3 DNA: TGTGCCAGCAGCTCGATACAGGGGGCGCGAGGAAACACCATATATTTT; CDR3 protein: CASSSIQGARGNTIYF
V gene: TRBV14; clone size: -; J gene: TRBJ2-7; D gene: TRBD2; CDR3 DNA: TGTGCCAGCAGCAAAGCGGGGTTCCCCTACGAGCAGTACTTC; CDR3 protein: CASSKAGFPYEQYF
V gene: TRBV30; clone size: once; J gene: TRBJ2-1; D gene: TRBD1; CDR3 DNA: TGTGCCTGGAGTGGGACAGGGAATGAGCAGTTCTTC; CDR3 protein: CAWSGTGNEQFF
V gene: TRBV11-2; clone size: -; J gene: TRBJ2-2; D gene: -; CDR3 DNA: TGTGCCAGCAGCCAATACTACGGGGAGCTGTTTTTT; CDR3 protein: CASSQYYGELFF
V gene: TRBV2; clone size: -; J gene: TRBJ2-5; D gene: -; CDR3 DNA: TGTGCCAGCGGGTCTTCGCGGGCACAAGAGACCCAGTACTTC; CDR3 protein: CASGSSRAQETQYF
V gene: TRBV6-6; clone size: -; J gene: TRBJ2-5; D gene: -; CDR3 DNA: TGTGCCAGCAGTTATCAAGGGGGTGAGACCCAGTACTTC; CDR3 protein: CASSYQGGETQYF
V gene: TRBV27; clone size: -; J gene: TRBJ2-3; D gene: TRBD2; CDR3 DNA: TGTGCCAGCAGTAACCGATTAGCGGGGGGGCCAACAGATACGCAGTATTTT; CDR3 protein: CASSNRLAGGPTDTQYF
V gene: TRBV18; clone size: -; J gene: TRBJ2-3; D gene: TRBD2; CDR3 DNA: TGTGCCAGCTCACGGCTAGCGGATAGCACAGATACGCAGTATTTT; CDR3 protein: CASSRLADSTDTQYF